These 10 T cell receptor beta chains came from one sample sequenced in a study of CD8 T cells in ankylosing spondylitis. TCRdb itself ran the 5' RACE reads through MiXCR, one entry per CDR3 protein. The sample records about 160,000 distinct CDR3 sequences, 40% to 50% being singletons. Sequencing input: synovial fluid, either unsorted or a sorted T cell fraction (not recorded which). Receptor source: a male donor with ankylosing spondylitis.

A few counts support this clonotype. The chain combines TRBV12-3 or TRBV12-4 with TRBJ2-1, with 7 bases identical to TRBD2. The CDR3 is 14 amino acids. The V and J ends lost 1 base and 8 bases, in that order; junction bases with no gene match: 5. CDR3 nucleotide sequence: TGTGCCAGCAGTTTAGTCATGAGCGGGGATGAGCAGTTCTTC. It translates to CASSLVMSGDEQFF.

This clonotype came up a few times. The chain links TRBV24-1 to TRBJ2-3; D may be TRBD2 (6 bases). The CDR3 runs 16 residues. From germline, CDR1 is KGHDR and CDR2 SFDVKD. V was cut by 1 base and J by 0 bases, with 10 bases left in between. The CDR3 DNA follows: TGTGCCACCAGTGATTTCGGCGGGGTTAGCACAGATACGCAGTATTTT. This translates into CATSDFGGVSTDTQYF.

The J gene is TRBJ2-2, the V gene TRBV28; D perhaps matches TRBD2 (6 bases). The V end lost 7 bases, the J end lost 1 base, and 22 bases lay between the germline ends. The CDR3 is made up of 18 amino acids. Germline V gene data show CDR1 as MDHEN and CDR2 as SYDVKM. In DNA, the CDR3 is TGTGCCAGCAACCCCCGGTTCTTAGGAGGGAGGAACACCGGGGAGCTGTTTTTT. This codes for CASNPRFLGGRNTGELFF. The variable domain in full, completed from reference TRBV28 and TRBJ2-2, reads DVKVTQSSRYLVKRTGEKVFLECVQDMDHENMFWYRQDPGLGLRLIYFSYDVKMKEKGDIPEGYSVSREKKERFSLILESASTNQTSMYLCASNPRFLGGRNTGELFFGEGSRLTVL.

The count of this clonotype is one. The chain joins TRBV20-1 to TRBJ2-7, with TRBD2 as a possible D gene (5 bases). The CDR3 consists of 14 residues. V lost 5 bases and J 0 bases, leaving 14 bases between the germline ends. Germline V gene sequence: CDR1 DFQATT, CDR2 SNEGSKA (reference sequence). CDR3 sequence: CSAFGLYNSYEQYF. The DNA of the CDR3 is TGCAGTGCTTTCGGACTTTACAACTCCTACGAGCAGTACTTC.

The chain links TRBV5-1 to TRBJ2-5; D is ambiguous. Germline V gives CDR1 SGHRS, CDR2 YFSETQ. V was clipped by 2 bases and J by 2 bases, with 16 bases between them. This CDR3 comprises 16 residues. The DNA of the CDR3 is TGCGCCAGCAGCTTTTGGAGACGACTCGAACAAGAGACCCAGTACTTC. Amino acids: CASSFWRRLEQETQYF. Variable domain in full (rest from reference TRBV5-1 and TRBJ2-5): KAGVTQTPRYLIKTRGQQVTLSCSPISGHRSVSWYQQTPGQGLQFLFEYFSETQRNKGNFPGRFSGRQFSNSRSEMNVSTLELGDSALYLCASSFWRRLEQETQYFGPGTRLLVL.

This chain uses TRBV6-2 or TRBV6-3 with TRBJ2-7, with 9 bases identical to TRBD2. The germline V gene encodes CDR1 MNHEY and CDR2 SVGEGT. V was pared by 5 bases and J by 4 bases, with 6 bases of the junction left unmatched. This CDR3 comprises 14 residues. The CDR3 nucleotides are TGTGCCAGCAGTATTCTAGCGGGACCTTACGAGCAGTACTTC. Translating gives CASSILAGPYEQYF.

This clonotype was seen only a few times. The J gene is TRBJ1-5, the V gene TRBV10-3; tentative D call: TRBD1 (5 bases). Germline values: CDR1 ENHRY, CDR2 SYGVKD. Trimming removed 3 bases from V and 7 bases from J, with 16 bases in between. The CDR3 contains 15 residues. CDR3: CAISDSGGVIQPQHF. The CDR3 nucleotides read TGTGCCATCAGTGATTCTGGAGGGGTGATCCAGCCCCAGCATTTT.

This clonotype was recorded a few times. The chain couples TRBV6-1 to TRBJ1-2; possibly TRBD1 for D (5 bases). The CDR3 totals 14 residues. V lost 1 base to trimming and J lost 4 bases, with 10 bases between them. CDR1 is MNHNS and CDR2 is SASEGT in the germline V gene. The CDR3 DNA sequence: TGTGCCAGCAGTGAAGGGGCAGGGAGCTATGGCTACACCTTC. Translated: CASSEGAGSYGYTF.

This clonotype was observed many times. V usage is TRBV20-1 and J usage is TRBJ2-7; 10 bases map to TRBD1. The V and J ends lost 2 bases and 5 bases, in that order; junction bases with no gene match: 9. The CDR3 spans 15 residues. Germline V gene sequence: CDR1 DFQATT, CDR2 SNEGSKA (reference sequence). In DNA, the CDR3 is TGCAGTGCTAGAACAGGGACAGGGGTTGTCAACGAGCAGTACTTC. This encodes CSARTGTGVVNEQYF.

This clonotype came up once. The gene calls are TRBV3-1 and TRBJ2-2, with no clear D. Germline values: CDR1 LGHDT, CDR2 YNNKEL (reference sequence). V was trimmed by 1 base and J by 6 bases, leaving 0 bases between them. The CDR3 is 11 residues long. The DNA of the CDR3 is TGTGCCAGCAGCCAAGCCGGGGAGCTGTTTTTT. It encodes CASSQAGELFF.